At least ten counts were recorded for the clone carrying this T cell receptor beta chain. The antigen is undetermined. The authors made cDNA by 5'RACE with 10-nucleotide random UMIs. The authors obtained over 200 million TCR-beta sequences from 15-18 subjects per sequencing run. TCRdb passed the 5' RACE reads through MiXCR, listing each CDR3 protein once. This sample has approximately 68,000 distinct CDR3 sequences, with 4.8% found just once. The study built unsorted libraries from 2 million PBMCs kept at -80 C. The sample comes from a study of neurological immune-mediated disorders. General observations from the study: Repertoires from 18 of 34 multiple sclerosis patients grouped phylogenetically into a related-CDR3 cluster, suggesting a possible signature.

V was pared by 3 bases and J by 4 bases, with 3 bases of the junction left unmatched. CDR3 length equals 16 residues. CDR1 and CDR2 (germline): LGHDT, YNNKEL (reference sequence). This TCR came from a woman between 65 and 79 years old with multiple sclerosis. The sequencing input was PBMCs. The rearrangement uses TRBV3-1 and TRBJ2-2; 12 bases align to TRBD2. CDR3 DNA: TGTGCCAGCAGCCAGCTAGCGGGAGGGAGCACCGGGGAGCTGTTTTTT. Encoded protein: CASSQLAGGSTGELFF.